The rows below give T cell receptor beta chains drawn from one sample of a study of response to subunit inactivated influenza vaccine. TCRdb called the RT-PCR reads again in MiXCR, with one record for every CDR3 protein. The sample lists hundreds of thousands of distinct CDR3 sequences, about 18% occurring once. The starting material was PBMCs from blood, obtained 5 days after vaccination. The source of these receptors is a man aged 45 to 65 who received an inactivated influenza vaccine. Each CDR3 is given with its conserved first and last residue. A D gene is named only where the DNA matches it firmly. The size field is filled for only some rows; it gives once, few, many or a size class.

CASRDEQGTQETQYF	TGTGCCAGCAGGGACGAACAGGGGACGCAAGAGACCCAGTACTTC	.	TRBJ2-5	TRBV12-3/TRBV12-4	TRBD1
CASSYSAGGPETQNF	TGTGCCAGCAGTTACTCGGCGGGAGGACCGGAGACCCAGAACTTC	.	TRBJ2-5	TRBV6-5	TRBD2
CASTLAGAGGNEQFF	TGTGCCAGCACTCTAGCGGGGGCTGGGGGCAATGAGCAGTTCTTC	few	TRBJ2-1	TRBV3-1	TRBD2
CASSQGGLRLGNEQFF	TGCGCCAGCAGCCAAGGGGGACTACGGTTGGGCAATGAGCAGTTCTTC	few	TRBJ2-1	TRBV4-1	TRBD2
CANSPTAPNTGELFF	TGTGCCAACTCACCCACGGCGCCGAACACCGGGGAGCTGTTTTTT	.	TRBJ2-2	TRBV2	.
CASSLTVPGELFF	TGCGCCAGCAGCCTTACAGTTCCCGGGGAGCTGTTTTTT	few	TRBJ2-2	TRBV5-1	.
CSAARSDTEAFF	TGCAGCGCCGCAAGATCGGACACTGAAGCTTTCTTT	few	TRBJ1-1	TRBV29-1	.
CASSAQDKVVGNEQFF	TGTGCCAGCAGTGCCCAGGACAAGGTGGTCGGCAATGAGCAGTTCTTC	.	TRBJ2-1	TRBV2	.
CASSFDGQGAVTDTQYF	TGCGCCAGCAGCTTCGACGGACAGGGGGCGGTCACAGATACGCAGTATTTT	few	TRBJ2-3	TRBV5-1	TRBD1
CASSKISCTDTQYF	TGTGCCAGCAGCAAAATTTCGTGTACAGATACGCAGTATTTT	.	TRBJ2-3	TRBV21-1	.
CAWSRQSNQPHHF	TGTGCCTGGAGCCGACAGAGCAATCAGCCCCACCATTTT	.	TRBJ1-5	TRBV30	.
CSASDPEKPQHF	TGCAGTGCCTCGGACCCCGAGAAGCCCCAGCATTTT	.	TRBJ1-5	TRBV20-1	.
CASSYGLRFQETQYF	TGTGCCAGCAGTTACGGGCTACGATTCCAAGAGACCCAGTACTTC	.	TRBJ2-5	TRBV6-2/TRBV6-3	.
CASSQLSGYTDTQYF	TGTGCCAGCAGCCAACTTAGCGGATACACAGATACGCAGTATTTT	.	TRBJ2-3	TRBV5-5	.
CASSLEGGRATDTQYF	TGCGCCAGCAGCTTGGAAGGCGGGAGGGCCACAGATACGCAGTATTTT	few	TRBJ2-3	TRBV5-1	TRBD2
CSVGDPQYNEQFF	TGCAGCGTTGGGGACCCGCAGTACAATGAGCAGTTCTTC	.	TRBJ2-1	TRBV29-1	.
CASRGTGAYEQYF	TGCGCCAGCAGGGGGACAGGAGCCTACGAGCAGTACTTC	many	TRBJ2-7	TRBV5-1	TRBD1
CATSDSNVPYTDTQYF	TGTGCCACCAGTGATTCAAATGTCCCCTACACAGATACGCAGTATTTT	.	TRBJ2-3	TRBV24-1	.
CASSLSFSYNEQFF	TGCGCCAGCAGCTTAAGTTTCTCCTACAATGAGCAGTTCTTC	many	TRBJ2-1	TRBV5-1	.
CASSFNGIGKNIQYF	TGTGCCAGCAGCTTCAACGGGATTGGCAAAAACATTCAGTACTTC	few	TRBJ2-4	TRBV12-3/TRBV12-4	.
CASIGTGGRGELFF	TGTGCCAGCATCGGAACAGGGGGACGAGGGGAGCTGTTTTTT	few	TRBJ2-2	TRBV6-2/TRBV6-3	TRBD1
CSVDGRGRYQETQYF	TGCAGCGTTGATGGGAGGGGCCGGTACCAAGAGACCCAGTACTTC	few	TRBJ2-5	TRBV29-1	TRBD2
CASRPRDWSSYEQYF	TGTGCCAGCAGACCCCGGGACTGGAGCTCCTACGAGCAGTACTTC	many	TRBJ2-7	TRBV6-1	.
CASSLDGVLSGELFF	TGTGCCAGCAGTTTAGACGGGGTGCTATCGGGGGAGCTGTTTTTT	few	TRBJ2-2	TRBV12-3/TRBV12-4	.
CASSLLPGAEDTQYF	TGTGCCAGCAGCTTATTACCCGGGGCTGAAGATACGCAGTATTTT	.	TRBJ2-3	TRBV7-2	.
CASSFGTGGEETQYF	TGTGCCAGCAGTTTTGGGACAGGGGGGGAAGAGACCCAGTACTTC	few	TRBJ2-5	TRBV12-3/TRBV12-4	TRBD1
CASSILAFGDEQFF	TGTGCCAGTAGTATACTAGCGTTTGGTGATGAGCAGTTCTTC	.	TRBJ2-1	TRBV19	.
CSAGLRQYLSYEQYF	TGCAGTGCTGGGCTTAGACAGTACCTTTCCTACGAGCAGTACTTC	.	TRBJ2-7	TRBV20-1	.
CASSLRTSGRSNEQFF	TGTGCCAGCAGCTTGCGGACTAGCGGGAGAAGCAATGAGCAGTTCTTC	many	TRBJ2-1	TRBV7-9	TRBD2
CASSENGGGTEAFF	TGTGCCAGCAGTGAGAATGGGGGGGGCACTGAAGCTTTCTTT	.	TRBJ1-1	TRBV6-1	.
CASSLAPGRGNEQFF	TGTGCCAGCAGCTTAGCTCCGGGTCGAGGCAATGAGCAGTTCTTC	few	TRBJ2-1	TRBV11-1	.
CAISEYGGYTF	TGTGCCATCAGTGAGTACGGTGGCTACACCTTC	few	TRBJ1-2	TRBV10-3	.
CASSVAGSGNYNEQFF	TGTGCCAGCAGCGTAGCGGGTAGCGGTAACTACAATGAGCAGTTCTTC	once	TRBJ2-1	TRBV9	.
CASSTTEINEKLFF	TGTGCCAGCAGCACGACAGAGATCAATGAAAAACTGTTTTTT	.	TRBJ1-4	TRBV4-2	.
CSARFPASGTQYF	TGCAGTGCTAGATTCCCAGCTAGCGGTACGCAGTATTTT	few	TRBJ2-3	TRBV20-1	TRBD2
CASSLSNRNNSPLHF	TGTGCCAGCAGTTTATCCAACAGAAATAATTCACCCCTCCACTTT	few	TRBJ1-6	TRBV12-3/TRBV12-4	.
CASRRVMTSTATQYF	TGTGCCAGCAGAAGGGTTATGACTAGCACAGCTACGCAGTATTTT	.	TRBJ2-3	TRBV7-8	TRBD2